Listed below are T cell receptor beta chains from one sample, sequenced in a study of beta chain features in type 1 diabetes. Sequencing was performed with immunoSEQ multiplex PCR; in TCRdb, only in-frame clones are kept and a portion is missing. The sample holds roughly 180,000 clones, almost 8% seen once. The material sequenced was central memory CD4+ T cells from blood. All receptors derive from a man younger than 35 with type 1 diabetes. The CDR3 runs from the conserved cysteine through the conserved F or W. D genes are given only for firm matches. The size field is filled for only some rows; it gives once, few, many or a size class.

cdr3_aa: CASSLGAGYGYTF
cdr3_nt: TGTGCCAGCAGTCTAGGAGCCGGCTATGGCTACACCTTC
d_call: NA
clone_size: few
v_call: TRBV6-5
j_call: TRBJ1-2
cdr3_length: 13

cdr3_aa: CASSFSSPAGGTNTEAFF
cdr3_nt: TGCGCCAGCAGTTTCTCTTCTCCGGCAGGGGGGACGAACACTGAAGCTTTCTTT
d_call: TRBD1
clone_size: few
v_call: TRBV23-1
j_call: TRBJ1-1
cdr3_length: 18

cdr3_aa: CASSTTGTRGDTQYF
cdr3_nt: TGTGCCAGCAGCACGACAGGTACCCGAGGGGATACGCAGTATTTT
d_call: NA
clone_size: once
v_call: TRBV5-4
j_call: TRBJ2-3
cdr3_length: 15

cdr3_aa: CSVGVSGGDQETQYF
cdr3_nt: TGCAGCGTTGGGGTTAGCGGGGGAGACCAAGAGACCCAGTACTTC
d_call: TRBD2
clone_size: NA
v_call: TRBV29-1
j_call: TRBJ2-5
cdr3_length: 15

cdr3_aa: CASSSYRPGLAGGTNEQFF
cdr3_nt: TGTGCCAGCAGCTCATATAGACCGGGACTAGCGGGAGGTACAAATGAGCAGTTCTTC
d_call: TRBD2
clone_size: NA
v_call: TRBV7-9
j_call: TRBJ2-1
cdr3_length: 19

cdr3_aa: CAWSIRGSPGANVLTF
cdr3_nt: TGTGCCTGGAGTATAAGGGGATCTCCTGGGGCCAACGTCCTGACTTTC
d_call: NA
clone_size: NA
v_call: TRBV30
j_call: TRBJ2-6
cdr3_length: 16

cdr3_aa: CASAQRPTDTQYF
cdr3_nt: TGTGCCAGCGCCCAGCGGCCCACAGATACGCAGTATTTT
d_call: NA
clone_size: few
v_call: TRBV9
j_call: TRBJ2-3
cdr3_length: 13

cdr3_aa: CASSGTAYYGYTF
cdr3_nt: TGTGCCAGCAGCGGGACAGCCTACTATGGCTACACCTTC
d_call: TRBD1
clone_size: many
v_call: TRBV7-9
j_call: TRBJ1-2
cdr3_length: 13

cdr3_aa: CASSFTGTDTQYF
cdr3_nt: TGCGCCAGCAGCTTTACCGGTACAGATACGCAGTATTTT
d_call: NA
clone_size: NA
v_call: TRBV5-1
j_call: TRBJ2-3
cdr3_length: 13

cdr3_aa: CASSPGTIETQYF
cdr3_nt: TGTGCCAGCAGTCCCGGGACAATAGAGACCCAGTACTTC
d_call: NA
clone_size: NA
v_call: TRBV6-5
j_call: TRBJ2-5
cdr3_length: 13

cdr3_aa: CASDQQGMNTEAFF
cdr3_nt: TGTGCCAGCGATCAACAGGGGATGAACACTGAAGCTTTCTTT
d_call: TRBD1
clone_size: NA
v_call: TRBV2
j_call: TRBJ1-1
cdr3_length: 14

cdr3_aa: CASSLIAGAGDTQYF
cdr3_nt: TGTGCCAGCAGCTTAATAGCGGGGGCCGGGGATACGCAGTATTTT
d_call: TRBD2
clone_size: NA
v_call: TRBV7-2
j_call: TRBJ2-3
cdr3_length: 15

cdr3_aa: CASSRDRGNMGELFF
cdr3_nt: TGTGCCAGCAGCCGGGACAGGGGCAATATGGGGGAGCTGTTTTTT
d_call: TRBD1
clone_size: few
v_call: TRBV7-2
j_call: TRBJ2-2
cdr3_length: 15

cdr3_aa: CASSLTGVGYTF
cdr3_nt: TGTGCCAGCAGCTTAACAGGGGTTGGCTACACCTTC
d_call: TRBD1
clone_size: NA
v_call: TRBV7-2
j_call: TRBJ1-2
cdr3_length: 12

cdr3_aa: CASSYSSSGGYEQYF
cdr3_nt: TGTGCCAGCAGTTACTCGAGTAGCGGGGGCTACGAGCAGTACTTC
d_call: TRBD2
clone_size: NA
v_call: TRBV6-5
j_call: TRBJ2-7
cdr3_length: 15

cdr3_aa: CASSAGSGPTGELFF
cdr3_nt: TGTGCCAGCAGCGCTGGGAGCGGACCCACCGGGGAGCTGTTTTTT
d_call: NA
clone_size: few
v_call: TRBV11-3
j_call: TRBJ2-2
cdr3_length: 15

cdr3_aa: CASSDQLLAGGRETQYF
cdr3_nt: TGTGCCAGCAGCGACCAATTACTAGCGGGGGGGCGAGAGACCCAGTACTTC
d_call: TRBD2
clone_size: few
v_call: TRBV9
j_call: TRBJ2-5
cdr3_length: 17

cdr3_aa: CASSLYGGLNSYEQYF
cdr3_nt: TGTGCCAGCTCCCTTTACGGAGGGCTAAACTCCTACGAGCAGTACTTC
d_call: NA
clone_size: NA
v_call: TRBV11-2
j_call: TRBJ2-7
cdr3_length: 16

cdr3_aa: CAWSVWQGKRGDTQYF
cdr3_nt: TGTGCCTGGAGTGTGTGGCAGGGGAAGCGGGGAGATACGCAGTATTTT
d_call: NA
clone_size: few
v_call: TRBV30
j_call: TRBJ2-3
cdr3_length: 16

cdr3_aa: CASSRPAGLEEQYF
cdr3_nt: TGTGCCAGCAGCCGGCCCGCAGGCCTTGAGGAGCAGTACTTC
d_call: NA
clone_size: NA
v_call: TRBV5-6
j_call: TRBJ2-7
cdr3_length: 14

cdr3_aa: CASSPRFGAQETQYF
cdr3_nt: TGTGCCAGCAGCCCCCGGTTTGGAGCTCAAGAGACCCAGTACTTC
d_call: NA
clone_size: NA
v_call: TRBV6-5
j_call: TRBJ2-5
cdr3_length: 15

cdr3_aa: CASSFSTVRAKNIQYF
cdr3_nt: TGTGCCAGCAGTTTTTCGACAGTCAGAGCCAAAAACATTCAGTACTTC
d_call: NA
clone_size: NA
v_call: TRBV28
j_call: TRBJ2-4
cdr3_length: 16

cdr3_aa: CASSLRDSIYYGYTF
cdr3_nt: TGTGCCAGCAGCCTCCGGGACAGCATCTACTATGGCTACACCTTC
d_call: TRBD1
clone_size: NA
v_call: TRBV5-5
j_call: TRBJ1-2
cdr3_length: 15

cdr3_aa: CASRDSQGGQETQYF
cdr3_nt: TGCGCCAGCAGGGACTCACAGGGGGGGCAAGAGACCCAGTACTTC
d_call: NA
clone_size: few
v_call: TRBV10-2
j_call: TRBJ2-5
cdr3_length: 15

cdr3_aa: CASSSPTSGGADTQYF
cdr3_nt: TGTGCCAGCAGCTCGCCGACTAGCGGGGGCGCAGATACGCAGTATTTT
d_call: TRBD2
clone_size: NA
v_call: TRBV7-9
j_call: TRBJ2-3
cdr3_length: 16

cdr3_aa: CASSLISSGANVLTF
cdr3_nt: TGCGCCAGCAGCTTGATCTCCTCTGGGGCCAACGTCCTGACTTTC
d_call: NA
clone_size: few
v_call: TRBV5-1
j_call: TRBJ2-6
cdr3_length: 15

cdr3_aa: CASSSLGGTGDTQYF
cdr3_nt: TGCGCCAGCAGCTCACTGGGGGGGACAGGGGATACGCAGTATTTT
d_call: TRBD1
clone_size: few
v_call: TRBV5-1
j_call: TRBJ2-3
cdr3_length: 15

cdr3_aa: CASSLRGGASYNEQFF
cdr3_nt: TGCGCCAGCAGCTTGCGCGGGGGGGCGTCCTACAATGAGCAGTTCTTC
d_call: TRBD2
clone_size: few
v_call: TRBV5-1
j_call: TRBJ2-1
cdr3_length: 16

cdr3_aa: CASETSGVLVQYF
cdr3_nt: TGTGCCAGTGAGACTAGCGGGGTCCTTGTGCAGTACTTC
d_call: TRBD2
clone_size: NA
v_call: TRBV28
j_call: TRBJ2-7
cdr3_length: 13

cdr3_aa: CASSVAQGTHEQFF
cdr3_nt: TGTGCCAGCAGCGTAGCTCAGGGTACCCATGAGCAGTTCTTC
d_call: NA
clone_size: few
v_call: TRBV9
j_call: TRBJ2-1
cdr3_length: 14

cdr3_aa: CASSSPGQGTYEQYF
cdr3_nt: TGTGCCAGCAGCTCCCCGGGACAGGGAACCTACGAGCAGTACTTC
d_call: TRBD1
clone_size: few
v_call: TRBV7-2
j_call: TRBJ2-7
cdr3_length: 15

cdr3_aa: CAISSGTYEQYF
cdr3_nt: TGTGCCATCAGCTCGGGAACCTACGAGCAGTACTTC
d_call: NA
clone_size: few
v_call: TRBV10-3
j_call: TRBJ2-7
cdr3_length: 12

cdr3_aa: CASSPPMGTSGTDTQYF
cdr3_nt: TGTGCCAGCTCACCACCCATGGGTACTAGCGGCACAGATACGCAGTATTTT
d_call: TRBD2
clone_size: NA
v_call: TRBV18
j_call: TRBJ2-3
cdr3_length: 17

cdr3_aa: CASRDMSSSYEQYF
cdr3_nt: TGCGCCAGCAGGGACATGTCGAGCTCCTACGAGCAGTACTTC
d_call: NA
clone_size: NA
v_call: TRBV5-1
j_call: TRBJ2-7
cdr3_length: 14

cdr3_aa: CASSLAVGAGTDTQYF
cdr3_nt: TGTGCCAGCAGCTTAGCGGTGGGGGCCGGCACAGATACGCAGTATTTT
d_call: NA
clone_size: few
v_call: TRBV7-9
j_call: TRBJ2-3
cdr3_length: 16

cdr3_aa: CATSGQPNTEAFF
cdr3_nt: TGTGCCACCTCGGGACAGCCGAACACTGAAGCTTTCTTT
d_call: TRBD1
clone_size: few
v_call: TRBV15
j_call: TRBJ1-1
cdr3_length: 13

cdr3_aa: CASSLASNEQFF
cdr3_nt: TGTGCCAGCAGCTTAGCGAGTAATGAGCAGTTCTTC
d_call: NA
clone_size: NA
v_call: TRBV7-9
j_call: TRBJ2-1
cdr3_length: 12

cdr3_aa: CASRTSGSNNEQFF
cdr3_nt: TGCGCCAGTAGGACTAGCGGGAGTAACAATGAGCAGTTCTTC
d_call: TRBD2
clone_size: NA
v_call: TRBV5-1
j_call: TRBJ2-1
cdr3_length: 14

cdr3_aa: CSGLQGGEQYF
cdr3_nt: TGCAGCGGACTACAGGGCGGCGAGCAGTACTTC
d_call: NA
clone_size: few
v_call: TRBV29-1
j_call: TRBJ2-7
cdr3_length: 11

cdr3_aa: CASSTGGGEFF
cdr3_nt: TGTGCCAGCAGCACGGGGGGAGGGGAGTTCTTC
d_call: TRBD2
clone_size: few
v_call: TRBV11-2
j_call: TRBJ2-1
cdr3_length: 11

cdr3_aa: CASSLLGTSGQETQYF
cdr3_nt: TGTGCCAGCAGTTTGCTCGGGACTAGCGGACAAGAGACCCAGTACTTC
d_call: TRBD2
clone_size: few
v_call: TRBV28
j_call: TRBJ2-5
cdr3_length: 16

cdr3_aa: CASSYDRDPYRGYTF
cdr3_nt: TGTGCCAGCAGCTACGACAGGGACCCATATCGTGGCTACACCTTC
d_call: TRBD1
clone_size: NA
v_call: TRBV11-2
j_call: TRBJ1-2
cdr3_length: 15

cdr3_aa: CASKEAGYSYEQYF
cdr3_nt: TGTGCCAGCAAGGAGGCCGGGTACTCCTACGAGCAGTACTTC
d_call: NA
clone_size: few
v_call: TRBV2
j_call: TRBJ2-7
cdr3_length: 14